This is a list of T cell receptor beta chains from one sample in a study of T cell changes during pregnancy in multiple sclerosis. Libraries were prepared by immunoSEQ multiplex PCR; TCRdb keeps only in-frame clonotypes and omits some of them. The data contain some 97,000 clones, 90% to 95% of them singletons. Sequencing used peripheral blood, obtained before pregnancy. The receptors were sampled from a female donor with multiple sclerosis, enrolled in a pregnancy study. Both conserved end residues are trimmed from each CDR3. Each record gives: CDR3 protein, V gene.

CDR3 protein: ASSGEGPGLAGEDTQY
V gene: TRBV9

CDR3 protein: ASGQGVFRNTEAF
V gene: TRBV30

CDR3 protein: AWSPARFYEQY
V gene: TRBV30

CDR3 protein: ASSRPSGEGSYEQY
V gene: TRBV5-1

CDR3 protein: ASSAGQLYEQY
V gene: TRBV9

CDR3 protein: AWTGAGNTIY
V gene: TRBV30

CDR3 protein: ASSPRPPGAGELF
V gene: TRBV4-3

CDR3 protein: ASSQAQALNNEQF
V gene: TRBV4-1

CDR3 protein: SADGGYNEQF
V gene: TRBV29-1

CDR3 protein: ASSKDLPYEQY
V gene: TRBV7-2

CDR3 protein: ASSYGLAEDYEQY
V gene: TRBV7-9

CDR3 protein: ASSPSLAGRRDEQY
V gene: TRBV18

CDR3 protein: ASSLVGRAEAF
V gene: TRBV11-2

CDR3 protein: AWNPGTAFYEQY
V gene: TRBV30

CDR3 protein: ASSLGQLGMVTQY
V gene: TRBV6-5

CDR3 protein: ASSLFGQGYQPQH
V gene: TRBV28

CDR3 protein: ASSLRAGNEQF
V gene: TRBV14

CDR3 protein: ASSQDRGRTEAF
V gene: TRBV4-1

CDR3 protein: ASSTLAGGGEQY
V gene: TRBV6-6

CDR3 protein: ASRGTAYGYT
V gene: TRBV6-9

CDR3 protein: ATAASADTQY
V gene: TRBV6-6

CDR3 protein: ASSMTSGSRWELF
V gene: TRBV19

CDR3 protein: ASSPELAWSEQY
V gene: TRBV5-4

CDR3 protein: ASSFGGISYNEQF
V gene: TRBV5-1

CDR3 protein: ASSDLQGALREKLF
V gene: TRBV19

CDR3 protein: ASSLAVQETQY
V gene: TRBV13

CDR3 protein: ASSSRGGYEQY
V gene: TRBV27

CDR3 protein: ASSRGWGDAGTDTQY
V gene: TRBV5-1

CDR3 protein: ASRDLMDSGIY
V gene: TRBV19

CDR3 protein: ASSLFQGNEQF
V gene: TRBV5-1

CDR3 protein: SVARQGINTEAF
V gene: TRBV29-1

CDR3 protein: ALGAGGPKDTQY
V gene: TRBV5-4

CDR3 protein: SGQERDEQF
V gene: TRBV20-1

CDR3 protein: ASSLTTSGSSYNEQF
V gene: TRBV5-1

CDR3 protein: ASSTTGTSGNTIY
V gene: TRBV19

CDR3 protein: ASSFATGGGNTEAF
V gene: TRBV11-1

CDR3 protein: ASSRGTTGTYEQY
V gene: TRBV4-1

CDR3 protein: ASSLARLAGGADTQY
V gene: TRBV7-2

CDR3 protein: ASSMDRVGDMNTEAF
V gene: TRBV5-1

CDR3 protein: ASRGQGAYSLDGYT
V gene: TRBV5-1

CDR3 protein: ASRKTSAYEQY
V gene: TRBV28

CDR3 protein: SGGQQNTEAF
V gene: TRBV29-1